Listed below are T cell receptor beta chains from one sample, sequenced in a study of T cell responses to AZD1222 COVID-19 vaccine. Generated by immunoSEQ multiplex PCR, the TCRdb table keeps only in-frame clones and is missing some. The sample holds roughly 260,000 clones; approximately 95% are singletons and the top ten take approximately 0.52%. The input for sequencing was peripheral blood, taken on day 0 of AZD1222 vaccination. The receptors originated from an adult in good health. Both conserved end residues are trimmed from each CDR3. Fields, in order: V gene, J gene, CDR3 protein.

v_gene: TRBV4-1
j_gene: TRBJ1-2
CDR3aa: ASSQGVARVRSYGYT

v_gene: TRBV28
j_gene: TRBJ2-7
CDR3aa: ASEGTHSTYEQY

v_gene: TRBV19
j_gene: TRBJ1-1
CDR3aa: ASSISPGGGTEAF

v_gene: TRBV7-9
j_gene: TRBJ2-1
CDR3aa: ASSVPRADEQF

v_gene: TRBV6-5
j_gene: TRBJ1-5
CDR3aa: ASSFDRANQPQH

v_gene: TRBV27
j_gene: TRBJ2-2
CDR3aa: ASSAGTGVTGELF

v_gene: TRBV7-9
j_gene: TRBJ2-7
CDR3aa: ASSLSGDRGYEQY

v_gene: TRBV28
j_gene: TRBJ1-4
CDR3aa: ASSFLQGRAEKLF

v_gene: TRBV6-2/TRBV6-3
j_gene: TRBJ2-7
CDR3aa: ASSYGDRSSYEQY

v_gene: TRBV14
j_gene: TRBJ2-5
CDR3aa: ASSQDGWYQETQY

v_gene: TRBV7-6
j_gene: TRBJ1-6
CDR3aa: ASSIDRPDNNSPLH

v_gene: TRBV9
j_gene: TRBJ1-2
CDR3aa: ASSVGGDRANYGYT

v_gene: TRBV5-5
j_gene: TRBJ1-2
CDR3aa: ASSSKVGGDYGYT

v_gene: TRBV7-2
j_gene: TRBJ2-1
CDR3aa: ASSLGGTGAYNEQF

v_gene: TRBV9
j_gene: TRBJ2-5
CDR3aa: ASSPTSGRGQETQY

v_gene: TRBV13
j_gene: TRBJ1-2
CDR3aa: ASSLAQGPYGYT

v_gene: TRBV14
j_gene: TRBJ2-6
CDR3aa: ASSAGQGRAGANVLT

v_gene: TRBV2
j_gene: TRBJ2-7
CDR3aa: ASSLTGRAYEQY

v_gene: TRBV2
j_gene: TRBJ2-1
CDR3aa: ASESGHNEQF

v_gene: TRBV14
j_gene: TRBJ1-2
CDR3aa: ASSLQVAYGYT

v_gene: TRBV2
j_gene: TRBJ2-2
CDR3aa: ASTPDRTGELF

v_gene: TRBV19
j_gene: TRBJ2-7
CDR3aa: ASSLGTSGRYEQY

v_gene: TRBV20-1
j_gene: TRBJ1-4
CDR3aa: SASHTPGNEKLF

v_gene: TRBV19
j_gene: TRBJ1-2
CDR3aa: ASRLLGQNYGYT

v_gene: TRBV3-1/TRBV3-2
j_gene: TRBJ2-5
CDR3aa: ASSQHQETQY

v_gene: TRBV4-2
j_gene: TRBJ2-7
CDR3aa: ASSQAHEGYEQY

v_gene: TRBV5-1
j_gene: TRBJ2-7
CDR3aa: ASSPSAASYEQY

v_gene: TRBV5-6
j_gene: TRBJ1-1
CDR3aa: ASSVEWRGEAF

v_gene: TRBV28
j_gene: TRBJ1-4
CDR3aa: ASSLLPGQGSTNEKLF

v_gene: TRBV19
j_gene: TRBJ2-7
CDR3aa: ASSSRLGQAIYEQY

v_gene: TRBV7-9
j_gene: TRBJ2-7
CDR3aa: ASSLEFSLAGGKYEQY

v_gene: TRBV5-1
j_gene: TRBJ2-7
CDR3aa: ASSTTSLPLYEQY

v_gene: TRBV28
j_gene: TRBJ2-3
CDR3aa: ASRPYADTQY

v_gene: TRBV10-2
j_gene: TRBJ2-1
CDR3aa: ASSEPSRGHDEQF

v_gene: TRBV30
j_gene: TRBJ2-1
CDR3aa: AWAGPSSDEQF

v_gene: TRBV14
j_gene: TRBJ2-3
CDR3aa: ASSHEWVAGKGRTDTQY

v_gene: TRBV18
j_gene: TRBJ1-1
CDR3aa: ASSPQGLNTEAF

v_gene: TRBV6-5
j_gene: TRBJ2-1
CDR3aa: ASSYGAGRSYNEQF

v_gene: TRBV4-3
j_gene: TRBJ2-5
CDR3aa: ASSQDLAGEGQETQY

v_gene: TRBV15
j_gene: TRBJ2-5
CDR3aa: ATSSGLAGVQETQY

v_gene: TRBV6-2/TRBV6-3
j_gene: TRBJ2-7
CDR3aa: ASSFQFRGEQY

v_gene: TRBV3-1/TRBV3-2
j_gene: TRBJ2-7
CDR3aa: ASSQPAGGREQY

v_gene: TRBV4-1
j_gene: TRBJ1-2
CDR3aa: ASSHGQGDGYT

v_gene: TRBV7-2
j_gene: TRBJ2-3
CDR3aa: ASSLSGAGTDTQY

v_gene: TRBV29-1
j_gene: TRBJ2-3
CDR3aa: SVRGTSEDSDTQY

v_gene: TRBV9
j_gene: TRBJ2-3
CDR3aa: ASSSRTGGWTDTQY

v_gene: TRBV28
j_gene: TRBJ1-5
CDR3aa: ASSPQTLQGPQH

v_gene: TRBV29-1
j_gene: TRBJ2-3
CDR3aa: SVYDGLTDTQY

v_gene: TRBV24-1
j_gene: TRBJ2-7
CDR3aa: ATSQTGTRYEQY

v_gene: TRBV6-5
j_gene: TRBJ2-5
CDR3aa: ASSLGLAEETQY

v_gene: TRBV27
j_gene: TRBJ1-2
CDR3aa: ASSLRDGAWSGYT

v_gene: TRBV2
j_gene: TRBJ2-7
CDR3aa: ASGTGRANEQY

v_gene: TRBV2
j_gene: TRBJ1-1
CDR3aa: ASTQLPRTEAF

v_gene: TRBV28
j_gene: TRBJ1-2
CDR3aa: ASSLREYGYT

v_gene: TRBV5-1
j_gene: TRBJ1-1
CDR3aa: ASSLLQGMNTEAF

v_gene: TRBV6-5
j_gene: TRBJ2-7
CDR3aa: ASSSLVLAHEQY